Listed here is a single TCR beta chain. This specimen belongs to a study of CD8 T cells in Susac syndrome. V lost 0 bases to trimming and J lost 0 bases, with 8 bases between them. Per germline, CDR1 DFQATT and CDR2 SNEGSKA (reference sequence). The CDR3 spans 14 residues. After extraction with the RNeasy kit, about 0.5 to 1 ug of the RNA was reverse transcribed using random hexamers. MiXCR, applied by TCRdb to the immunoSEQ multiplex PCR reads, yields one record per CDR3 protein. The sample yields about 200,000 distinct CDR3 sequences, about 91% seen once. The V and J genes are TRBV20-1 and TRBJ1-1; D remains ambiguous. Input material: CD4+ T cells from PBMCs. This sequence originates from a human donor with Susac syndrome. The CDR3 DNA sequence: TGCAGTGCTAGAGATGTCGGCATGAACACTGAAGCTTTCTTT. Residues: CSARDVGMNTEAFF.